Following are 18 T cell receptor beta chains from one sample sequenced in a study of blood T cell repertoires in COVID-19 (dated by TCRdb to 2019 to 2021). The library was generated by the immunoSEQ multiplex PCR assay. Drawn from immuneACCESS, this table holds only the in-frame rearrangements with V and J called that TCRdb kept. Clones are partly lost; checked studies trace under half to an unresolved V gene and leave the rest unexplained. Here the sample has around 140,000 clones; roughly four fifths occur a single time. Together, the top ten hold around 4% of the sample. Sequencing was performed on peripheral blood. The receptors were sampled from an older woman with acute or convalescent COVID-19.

As DNA, the CDR3 is TGTGCCAGCAGCCAGGGATATGGCTACACCTTC. Its protein product is CASSQGYGYTF. The chain couples TRBV7-6 to TRBJ1-2; D is perhaps TRBD1 (5 bases). The CDR3 is 11 residues long. The ends were cut back, 5 bases at V and 5 bases at J, with 6 bases in the middle. Per the germline V gene, CDR1 is SGHVS and CDR2 is FNYEAQ.

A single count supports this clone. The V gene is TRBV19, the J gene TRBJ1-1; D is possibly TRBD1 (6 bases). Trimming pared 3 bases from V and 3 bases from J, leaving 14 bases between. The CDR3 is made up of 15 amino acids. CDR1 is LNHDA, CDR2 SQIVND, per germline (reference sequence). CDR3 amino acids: CASSIRTAAYTEAFF. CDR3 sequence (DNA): TGTGCCAGTAGTATCCGGACAGCGGCCTACACTGAAGCTTTCTTT. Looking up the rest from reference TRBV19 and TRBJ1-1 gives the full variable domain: DGGITQSPKYLFRKEGQNVTLSCEQNLNHDAMYWYRQDPGQGLRLIYYSQIVNDFQKGDIAEGYSVSREKKESFPLTVTSAQKNPTAFYLCASSIRTAAYTEAFFGQGTRLTVV.

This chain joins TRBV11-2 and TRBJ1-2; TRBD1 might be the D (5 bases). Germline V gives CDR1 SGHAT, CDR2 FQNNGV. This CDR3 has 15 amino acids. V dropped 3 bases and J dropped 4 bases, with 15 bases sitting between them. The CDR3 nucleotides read TGTGCCAGCAGCTTGCCGGGGGGTCTGATCTATGGCTACACCTTC. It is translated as CASSLPGGLIYGYTF.

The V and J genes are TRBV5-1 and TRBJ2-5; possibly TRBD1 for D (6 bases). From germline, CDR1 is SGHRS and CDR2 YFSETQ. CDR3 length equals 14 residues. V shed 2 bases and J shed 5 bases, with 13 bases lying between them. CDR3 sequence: CASSFGTPRETQYF. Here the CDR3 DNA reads TGCGCCAGCAGCTTCGGGACACCCCGGGAGACCCAGTACTTC.

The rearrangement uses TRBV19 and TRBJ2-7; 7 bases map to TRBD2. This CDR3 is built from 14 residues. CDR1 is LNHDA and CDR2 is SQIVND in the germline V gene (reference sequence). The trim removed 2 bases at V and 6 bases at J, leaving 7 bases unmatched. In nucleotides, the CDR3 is TGTGCCAGTAGTATACAGCAGGGAGGGTTCGAGCAGTACTTC. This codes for CASSIQQGGFEQYF. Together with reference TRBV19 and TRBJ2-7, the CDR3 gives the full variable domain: DGGITQSPKYLFRKEGQNVTLSCEQNLNHDAMYWYRQDPGQGLRLIYYSQIVNDFQKGDIAEGYSVSREKKESFPLTVTSAQKNPTAFYLCASSIQQGGFEQYFGPGTRLTVT.

CDR3 sequence reads: CASSEARSGSLGEQFF. The CDR3 bases are TGTGCCAGCAGTGAAGCGCGTAGCGGCAGTTTAGGTGAGCAGTTCTTC. The chain links TRBV2 to TRBJ2-1; D is perhaps TRBD2 (6 bases). CDR3 size: 16 residues. Germline V gene sequence: CDR1 SNHLY, CDR2 FYNNEI. Trimming pared 0 bases from V and 9 bases from J, leaving 18 bases between. Full variable domain (remainder filled in from reference TRBV2 and TRBJ2-1): EPEVTQTPSHQVTQMGQEVILRCVPISNHLYFYWYRQILGQKVEFLVSFYNNEISEKSEIFDDQFSVERPDGSNFTLKIRSTKLEDSAMYFCASSEARSGSLGEQFFGPGTRLTVL.

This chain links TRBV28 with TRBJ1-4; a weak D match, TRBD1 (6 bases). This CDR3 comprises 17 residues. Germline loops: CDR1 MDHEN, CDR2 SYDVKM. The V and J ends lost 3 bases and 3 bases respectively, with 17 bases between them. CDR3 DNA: TGTGCCAGCAGTTTCGGGTACAGGGTTAAACCTAATGAAAAACTGTTTTTT. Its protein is CASSFGYRVKPNEKLFF.

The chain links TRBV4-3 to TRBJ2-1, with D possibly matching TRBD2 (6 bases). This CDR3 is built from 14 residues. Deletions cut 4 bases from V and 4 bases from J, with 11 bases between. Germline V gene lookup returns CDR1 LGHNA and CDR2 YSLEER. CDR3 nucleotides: TGCGCCAGCAGCCCAGGACTATTTTACAATGAGCAGTTCTTC. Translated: CASSPGLFYNEQFF.

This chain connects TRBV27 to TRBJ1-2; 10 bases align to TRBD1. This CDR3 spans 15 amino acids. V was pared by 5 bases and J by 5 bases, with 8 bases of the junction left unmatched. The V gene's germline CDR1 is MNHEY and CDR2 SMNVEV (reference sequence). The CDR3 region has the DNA TGTGCCAGCAGTCTAAGGACAGGGGGAGTTTATGGCTACACCTTC. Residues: CASSLRTGGVYGYTF.

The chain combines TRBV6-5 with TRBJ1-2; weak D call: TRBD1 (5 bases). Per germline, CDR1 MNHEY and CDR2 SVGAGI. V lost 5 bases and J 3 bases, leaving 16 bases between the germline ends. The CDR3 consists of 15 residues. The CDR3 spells CASSPARQIDYGYTF. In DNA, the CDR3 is TGTGCCAGCAGTCCAGCCCGACAGATAGACTATGGCTACACCTTC.

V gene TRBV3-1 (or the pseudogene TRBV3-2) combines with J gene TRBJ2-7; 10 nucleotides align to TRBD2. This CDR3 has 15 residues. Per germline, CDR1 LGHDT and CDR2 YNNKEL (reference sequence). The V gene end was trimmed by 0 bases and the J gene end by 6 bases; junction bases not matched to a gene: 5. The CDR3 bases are TGTGCCAGCAGCCAAGATTGGGCTAGCGGGGGCGAGCAGTACTTC. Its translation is CASSQDWASGGEQYF.

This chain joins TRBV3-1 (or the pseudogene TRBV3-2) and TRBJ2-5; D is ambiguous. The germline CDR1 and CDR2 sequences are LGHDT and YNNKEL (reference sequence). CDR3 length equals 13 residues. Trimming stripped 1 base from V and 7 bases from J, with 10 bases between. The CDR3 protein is CASSQGRAGTQYF. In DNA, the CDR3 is TGTGCCAGCAGCCAAGGTCGAGCTGGGACCCAGTACTTC.

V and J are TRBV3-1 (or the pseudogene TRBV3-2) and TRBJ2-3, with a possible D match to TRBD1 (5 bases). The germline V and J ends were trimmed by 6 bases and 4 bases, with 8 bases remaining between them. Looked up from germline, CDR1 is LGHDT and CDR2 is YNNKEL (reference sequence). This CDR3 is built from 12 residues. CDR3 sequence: CASRTASDTQYF. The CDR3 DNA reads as TGTGCCAGCAGGACAGCTTCAGATACGCAGTATTTT.

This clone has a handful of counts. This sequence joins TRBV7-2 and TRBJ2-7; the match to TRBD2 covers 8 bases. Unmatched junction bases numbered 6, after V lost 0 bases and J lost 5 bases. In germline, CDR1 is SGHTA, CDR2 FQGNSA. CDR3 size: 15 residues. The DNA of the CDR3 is TGTGCCAGCAGCTTAGCCAGCGGGAGAGGGGACGAGCAGTACTTC. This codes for CASSLASGRGDEQYF.

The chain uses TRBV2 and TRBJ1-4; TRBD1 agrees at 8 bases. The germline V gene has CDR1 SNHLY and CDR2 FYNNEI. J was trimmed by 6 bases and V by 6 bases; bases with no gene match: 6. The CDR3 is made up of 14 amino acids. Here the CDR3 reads CASRPGTGYEKLFF. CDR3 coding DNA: TGTGCCAGCAGGCCCGGGACAGGCTATGAAAAACTGTTTTTT.

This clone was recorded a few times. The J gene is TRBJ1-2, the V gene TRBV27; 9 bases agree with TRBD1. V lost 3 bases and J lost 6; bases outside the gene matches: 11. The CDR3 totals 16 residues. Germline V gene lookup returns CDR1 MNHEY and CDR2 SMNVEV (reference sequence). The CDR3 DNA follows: TGTGCCAGCAGTTTCTCGGGACAGGGAGTATTGGATGGCTACACCTTC. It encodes CASSFSGQGVLDGYTF.

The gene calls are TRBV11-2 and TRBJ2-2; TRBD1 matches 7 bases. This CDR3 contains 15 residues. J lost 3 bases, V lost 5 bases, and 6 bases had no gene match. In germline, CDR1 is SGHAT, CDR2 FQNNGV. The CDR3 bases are TGTGCCAGCAGCAATCGACAGGGCGACACCGGGGAGCTGTTTTTT. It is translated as CASSNRQGDTGELFF.

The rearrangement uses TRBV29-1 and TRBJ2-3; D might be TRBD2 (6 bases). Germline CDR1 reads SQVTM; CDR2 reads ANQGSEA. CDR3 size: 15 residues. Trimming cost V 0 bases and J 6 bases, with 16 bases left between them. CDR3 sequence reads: CSVEDRRELPDTQYF. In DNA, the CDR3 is TGCAGCGTTGAAGACCGACGGGAGCTGCCGGATACGCAGTATTTT.